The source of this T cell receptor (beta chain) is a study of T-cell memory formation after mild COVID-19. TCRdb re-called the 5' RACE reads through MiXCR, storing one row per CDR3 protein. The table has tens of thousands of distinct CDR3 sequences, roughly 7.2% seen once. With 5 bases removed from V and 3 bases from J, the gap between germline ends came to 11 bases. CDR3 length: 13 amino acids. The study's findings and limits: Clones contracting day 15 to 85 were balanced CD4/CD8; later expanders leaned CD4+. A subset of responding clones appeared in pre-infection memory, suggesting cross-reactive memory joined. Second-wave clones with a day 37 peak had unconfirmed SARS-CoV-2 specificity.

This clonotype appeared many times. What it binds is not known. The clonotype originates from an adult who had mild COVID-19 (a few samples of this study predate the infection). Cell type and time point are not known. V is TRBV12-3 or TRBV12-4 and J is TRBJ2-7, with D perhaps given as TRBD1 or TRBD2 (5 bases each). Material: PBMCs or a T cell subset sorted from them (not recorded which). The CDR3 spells CASSRDGIYEQYF. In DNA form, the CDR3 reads TGTGCCAGCAGTCGGGACGGGATCTACGAGCAGTACTTC.